Listed below are T cell receptor beta chains from one sample, sequenced in a study of vaccination effects on CD4 cells after COVID-19. These TCRs' antigens remain unknown. Only in-frame clones appear in the TCRdb table, and some are missing; sequencing was by immunoSEQ multiplex PCR. The sample carries about 24,000 clones, roughly three quarters recorded once. The sample was CD4+ T cells from PBMCs cultured with HCoV-NL63 spike peptides, taken before COVID-19 vaccination. The receptors were sampled from a human donor who received a COVID-19 vaccine. Both conserved end residues are part of each CDR3. Fields, in order: CDR3 length, J gene, clone size, V gene, CDR3 protein. The size entry is marked missing in some rows and otherwise reads once, few, many or a size class.

15,TRBJ2-1,.,TRBV9,CASSVTSGRYNEQFF
13,TRBJ1-3,.,TRBV18,CASSRGAEDTIYF
16,TRBJ2-3,.,TRBV5-1,CASSGRTSGSTDTQYF
16,TRBJ2-2,once,TRBV5-1,CASSPSGQGVMGELFF
13,TRBJ2-7,once,TRBV28,CASSLFTSKGMYF
16,TRBJ2-3,.,TRBV11-2,CASSLLTSGRADTQYF
15,TRBJ1-5,.,TRBV4-1,CASSSGTGDHQPQHF
15,TRBJ1-1,.,TRBV29-1,CSVEQGSSWNTEAFF
16,TRBJ2-1,.,TRBV7-2,CASSLGGGISYNEQFF
17,TRBJ2-2,.,TRBV5-4,CASSPLWAGGNTGELFF
14,TRBJ1-1,few,TRBV5-1,CASSLAQTNTEAFF
14,TRBJ2-7,.,TRBV11-2,CASSARTSGYEQYF
15,TRBJ1-3,once,TRBV21-1,CASSKAGSGVNTIYF
13,TRBJ1-1,.,TRBV6-5,CASRLQESTEAFF
14,TRBJ2-3,few,TRBV29-1,CSVDFGSWADTQYF
14,TRBJ2-5,.,TRBV5-1,CASSWAGGRETQYF
14,TRBJ1-2,.,TRBV19,CASTPGQGAYGYTF
14,TRBJ1-5,.,TRBV10-2,CASVDRDTNQPQHF
16,TRBJ2-5,.,TRBV7-2,CASSLGRGDSGETQYF
13,TRBJ1-2,few,TRBV29-1,CSVEDQARVGYTF
18,TRBJ2-7,.,TRBV16,CASSSPGTSGRFSYEQYF
22,TRBJ1-2,.,TRBV19,CASSPIGRGAPPIRRVGYGYTF
15,TRBJ2-5,.,TRBV11-2,CASSLGGTTQETQYF
15,TRBJ2-1,.,TRBV5-4,CASTSGTSGYNEQFF
14,TRBJ2-7,.,TRBV6-9,CASSFRDQPYEQYF
14,TRBJ1-6,.,TRBV6-5,CASTSDVGGLALHF
13,TRBJ1-1,.,TRBV6-1,CASSEAGHTEAFF
14,TRBJ1-4,.,TRBV18,CASSQDTGNEKLFF
16,TRBJ1-1,.,TRBV25-1,CASSPRDRGHVTEAFF
13,TRBJ1-2,.,TRBV12-3/TRBV12-4,CASSDRAVSGYTF
16,TRBJ1-2,once,TRBV21-1,CASSKLRRGQVYGYTF
15,TRBJ1-1,.,TRBV18,CASSQSQNRGTEAFF
17,TRBJ1-3,.,TRBV3-1/TRBV3-2,CASSGIGGILSGNTIYF
17,TRBJ2-5,.,TRBV5-1,CASSSKTGISLQETQYF
16,TRBJ2-5,.,TRBV7-9,CASNLQGAFGGETQYF
14,TRBJ2-1,.,TRBV2,CASSDEGGWDEQFF
14,TRBJ2-3,.,TRBV14,CASSQLGRTDTQYF
15,TRBJ2-2,.,TRBV2,CASTPSGSGTGELFF
17,TRBJ1-4,.,TRBV4-1,CASSQDTAQGFVEKLFF
15,TRBJ1-4,.,TRBV4-2,CASSQKGGINEKLFF
14,TRBJ1-1,.,TRBV6-5,CASILQDRAEEAFF